This T cell receptor beta chain was observed in a study of neurological immune-mediated disorders. This clonotype was found many times. Its antigen is unidentified. General study findings and limits: CDR3 amino acid sequences of expanded clones were not shared across subjects, a result suggesting private repertoires in all groups.

The cDNA was synthesized by means of template-switch 5'RACE, which was carried out with 10-nucleotide random UMIs. TCRdb recomputed calls from the 5' RACE reads with MiXCR, one row per CDR3 protein. Of about 54,000 distinct CDR3 sequences listed, under 5% are singletons. The clonotype was recovered from a woman in her 40s with multiple sclerosis. Material for sequencing was CD4+ T cells from blood.

The CDR3 DNA sequence: TGTGCCAGCAGGGGGTGGCGCAGGAACGAGCAGTACTTC. Its protein product is CASRGWRRNEQYF. The chain links TRBV25-1 to TRBJ2-7; D remains ambiguous. V lost 6 bases, J lost 5 bases, and 14 bases lay in between. Germline V lookup: CDR1 MGHDK, CDR2 SYGVNS. The CDR3 extends over 13 amino acids.